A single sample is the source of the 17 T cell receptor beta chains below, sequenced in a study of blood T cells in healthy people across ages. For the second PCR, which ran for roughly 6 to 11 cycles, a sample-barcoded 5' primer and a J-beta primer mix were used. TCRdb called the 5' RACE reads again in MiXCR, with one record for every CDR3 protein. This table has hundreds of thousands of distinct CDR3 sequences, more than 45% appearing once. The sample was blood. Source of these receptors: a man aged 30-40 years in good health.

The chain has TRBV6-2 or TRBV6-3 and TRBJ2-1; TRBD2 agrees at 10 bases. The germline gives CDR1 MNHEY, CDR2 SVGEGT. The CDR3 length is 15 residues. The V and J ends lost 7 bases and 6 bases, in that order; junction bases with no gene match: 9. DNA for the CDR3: TGTGCCAGCACCCAACTAGCGGGAAAGGTCAATGAGCAGTTCTTC. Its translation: CASTQLAGKVNEQFF.

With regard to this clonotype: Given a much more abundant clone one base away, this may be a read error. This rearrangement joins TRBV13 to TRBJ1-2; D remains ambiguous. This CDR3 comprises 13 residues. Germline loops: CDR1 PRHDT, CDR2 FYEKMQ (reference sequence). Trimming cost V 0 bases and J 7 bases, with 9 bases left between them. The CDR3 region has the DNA TGTGCCAGCAGCTTAGGGGGAGACTTTGGCTACACCTTC. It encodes CASSLGGDFGYTF.

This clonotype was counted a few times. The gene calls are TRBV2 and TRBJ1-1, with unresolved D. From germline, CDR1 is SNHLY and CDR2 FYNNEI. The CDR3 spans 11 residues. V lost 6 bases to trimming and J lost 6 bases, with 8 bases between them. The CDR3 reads CASRVSAEAFF. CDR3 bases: TGTGCCAGCAGGGTTAGCGCTGAAGCTTTCTTT. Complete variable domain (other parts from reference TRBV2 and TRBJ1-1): EPEVTQTPSHQVTQMGQEVILRCVPISNHLYFYWYRQILGQKVEFLVSFYNNEISEKSEIFDDQFSVERPDGSNFTLKIRSTKLEDSAMYFCASRVSAEAFFGQGTRLTVV.

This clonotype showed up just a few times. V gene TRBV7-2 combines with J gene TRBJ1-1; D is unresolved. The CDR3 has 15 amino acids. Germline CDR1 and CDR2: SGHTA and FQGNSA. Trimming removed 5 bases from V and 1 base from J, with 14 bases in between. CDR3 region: CASSPSYLSNTEAFF. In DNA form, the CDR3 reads TGTGCCAGCAGCCCGAGCTACCTATCGAACACTGAAGCTTTCTTT.

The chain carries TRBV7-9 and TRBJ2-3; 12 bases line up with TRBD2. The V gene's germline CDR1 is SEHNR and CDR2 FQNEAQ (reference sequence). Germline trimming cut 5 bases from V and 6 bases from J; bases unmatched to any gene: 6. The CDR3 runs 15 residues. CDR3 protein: CASSVGLAGPDTQYF. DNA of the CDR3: TGTGCCAGCAGCGTCGGACTAGCGGGGCCGGATACGCAGTATTTT.

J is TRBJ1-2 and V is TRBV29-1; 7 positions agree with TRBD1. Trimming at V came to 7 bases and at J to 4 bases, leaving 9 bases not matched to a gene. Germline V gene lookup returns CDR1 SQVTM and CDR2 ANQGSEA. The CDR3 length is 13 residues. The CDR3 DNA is TGCAGCGGCGGATCCGGGACAGCCTATGGCTACACCTTC. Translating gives CSGGSGTAYGYTF.

The DNA of the CDR3 is TGTGCCAGCAGCCTCCAAGCGGGAGCGAGCCAAGAGACCCAGTACTTC. Translating it yields CASSLQAGASQETQYF. The gene calls are TRBV7-2 and TRBJ2-5; TRBD2 agrees at 8 bases. CDR1 and CDR2 (germline): SGHTA, FQGNSA. The junction had 9 bases not matched to a gene; V was cut back by 5 bases and J by 1 base. The CDR3 runs to 16 residues.

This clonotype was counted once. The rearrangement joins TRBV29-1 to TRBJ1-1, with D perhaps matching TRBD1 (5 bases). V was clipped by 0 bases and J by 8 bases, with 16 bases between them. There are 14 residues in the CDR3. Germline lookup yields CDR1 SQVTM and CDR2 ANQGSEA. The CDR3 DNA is TGCAGCGTTGAAGAACCCGGGGGAGGGACCGAAGCTTTCTTT. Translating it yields CSVEEPGGGTEAFF.

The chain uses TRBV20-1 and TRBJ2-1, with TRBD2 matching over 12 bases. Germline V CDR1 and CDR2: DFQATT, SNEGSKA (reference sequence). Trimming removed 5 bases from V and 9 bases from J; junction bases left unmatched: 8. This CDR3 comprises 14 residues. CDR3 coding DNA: TGCAGTGCTTTTCCGGGACTAGCGGGTGTTGAGCAGTTCTTC. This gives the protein CSAFPGLAGVEQFF.

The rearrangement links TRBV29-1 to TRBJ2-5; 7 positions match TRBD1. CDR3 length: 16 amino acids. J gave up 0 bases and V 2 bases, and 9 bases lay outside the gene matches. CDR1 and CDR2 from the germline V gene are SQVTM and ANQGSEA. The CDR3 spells CSVETLQGQDQETQYF. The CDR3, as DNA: TGCAGCGTTGAAACCCTACAGGGGCAGGACCAAGAGACCCAGTACTTC.

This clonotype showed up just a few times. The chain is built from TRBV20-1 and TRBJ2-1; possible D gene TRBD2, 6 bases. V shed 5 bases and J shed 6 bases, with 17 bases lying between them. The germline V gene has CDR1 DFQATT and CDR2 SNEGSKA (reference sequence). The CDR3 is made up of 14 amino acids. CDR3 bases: TGCAGTGCTTATGGAGGGCGGTCGGCCAATGAGCAGTTCTTC. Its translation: CSAYGGRSANEQFF.

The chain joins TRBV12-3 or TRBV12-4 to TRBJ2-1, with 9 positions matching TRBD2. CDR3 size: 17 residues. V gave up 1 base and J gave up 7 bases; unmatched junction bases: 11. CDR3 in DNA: TGTGCCAGCAGTTTAGGCGGCGGGGGGGATCCTAGGAATGAGCAGTTCTTC. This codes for CASSLGGGGDPRNEQFF.

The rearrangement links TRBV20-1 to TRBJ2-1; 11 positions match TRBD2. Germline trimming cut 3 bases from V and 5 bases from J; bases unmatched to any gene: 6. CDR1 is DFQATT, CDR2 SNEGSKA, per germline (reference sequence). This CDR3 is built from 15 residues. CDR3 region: CSARLAGGCHNEQFF. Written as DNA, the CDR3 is TGCAGTGCTAGGCTAGCGGGGGGATGCCACAATGAGCAGTTCTTC.

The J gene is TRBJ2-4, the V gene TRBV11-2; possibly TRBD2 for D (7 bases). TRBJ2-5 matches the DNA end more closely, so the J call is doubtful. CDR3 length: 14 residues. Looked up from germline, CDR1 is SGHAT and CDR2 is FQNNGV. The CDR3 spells CASRTGGREETQYF. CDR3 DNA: TGTGCCAGCAGGACGGGGGGCCGGGAAGAGACCCAGTACTTC.

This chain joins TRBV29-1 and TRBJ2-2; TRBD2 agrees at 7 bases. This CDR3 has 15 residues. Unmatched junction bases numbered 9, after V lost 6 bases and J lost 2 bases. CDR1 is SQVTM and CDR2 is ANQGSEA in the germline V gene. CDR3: CSVHLGGSNTGELFF. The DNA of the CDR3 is TGCAGCGTACACCTGGGAGGGAGTAACACCGGGGAGCTGTTTTTT.

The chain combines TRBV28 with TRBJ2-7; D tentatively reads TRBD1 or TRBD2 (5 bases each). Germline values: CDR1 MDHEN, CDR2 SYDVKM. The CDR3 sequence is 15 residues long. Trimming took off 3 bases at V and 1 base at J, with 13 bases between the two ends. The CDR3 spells CASSLRAGTSYEQYF. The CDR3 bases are TGTGCCAGCAGTTTGAGGGCAGGGACGTCCTACGAGCAGTACTTC.

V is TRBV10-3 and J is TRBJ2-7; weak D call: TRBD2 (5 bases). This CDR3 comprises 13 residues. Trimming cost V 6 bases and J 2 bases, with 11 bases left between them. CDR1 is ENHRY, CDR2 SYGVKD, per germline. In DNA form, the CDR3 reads TGTGCCATCAGCCGAGGGCAGCCCTACGAGCAGTACTTC. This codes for CAISRGQPYEQYF.